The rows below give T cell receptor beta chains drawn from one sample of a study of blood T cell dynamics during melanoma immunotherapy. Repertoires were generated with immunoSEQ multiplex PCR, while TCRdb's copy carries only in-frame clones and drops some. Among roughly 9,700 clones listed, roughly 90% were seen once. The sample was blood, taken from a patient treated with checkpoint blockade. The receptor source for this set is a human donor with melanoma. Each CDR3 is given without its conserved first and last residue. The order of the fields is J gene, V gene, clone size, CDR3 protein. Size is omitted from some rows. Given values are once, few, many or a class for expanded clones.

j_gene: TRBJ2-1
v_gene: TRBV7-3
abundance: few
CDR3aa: ASSLMGGSYNEQF

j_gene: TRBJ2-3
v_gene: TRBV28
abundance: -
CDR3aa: ASSPEAGSTDTQY

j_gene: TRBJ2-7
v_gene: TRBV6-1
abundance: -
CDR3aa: ASQGGSSYEQY

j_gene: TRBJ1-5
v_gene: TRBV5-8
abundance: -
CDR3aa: ASSLGAGGPKH

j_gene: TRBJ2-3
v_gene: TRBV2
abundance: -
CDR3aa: ASSGRGGGTDTQY

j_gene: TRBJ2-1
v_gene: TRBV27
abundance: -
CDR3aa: ASSPGTRGGNEQF

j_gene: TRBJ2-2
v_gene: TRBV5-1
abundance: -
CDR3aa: ASTPRSNTGELF

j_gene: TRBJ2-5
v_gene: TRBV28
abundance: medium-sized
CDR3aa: ASSPPPQETQY

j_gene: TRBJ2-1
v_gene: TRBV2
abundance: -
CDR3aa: ASSYEGEQF

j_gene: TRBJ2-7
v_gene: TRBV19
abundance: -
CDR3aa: ASSTFGPLGRQY

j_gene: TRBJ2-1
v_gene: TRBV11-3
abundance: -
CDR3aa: ASSSPGAGVSEQF

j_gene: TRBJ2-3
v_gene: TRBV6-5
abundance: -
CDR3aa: ASRPYRRTDTQY

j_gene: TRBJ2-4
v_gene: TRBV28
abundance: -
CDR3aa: ASSFSPSQVVGNIQY

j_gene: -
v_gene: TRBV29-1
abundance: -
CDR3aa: SVEDRGAGRTYEQY

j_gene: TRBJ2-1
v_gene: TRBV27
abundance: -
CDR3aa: ASSLLPAGGGNEQF

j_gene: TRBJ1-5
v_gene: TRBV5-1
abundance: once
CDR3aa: ASSPEAFAQPQH

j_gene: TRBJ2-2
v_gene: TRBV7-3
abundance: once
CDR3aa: ASSLGGGLAHPGELF

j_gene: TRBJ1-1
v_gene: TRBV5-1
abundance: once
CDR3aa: ASSLVGTGGTEAF

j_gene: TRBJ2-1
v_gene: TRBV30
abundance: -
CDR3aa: AWSGPPYGRGMNEQF

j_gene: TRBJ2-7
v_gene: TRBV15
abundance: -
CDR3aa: ATRGGRADYEQY

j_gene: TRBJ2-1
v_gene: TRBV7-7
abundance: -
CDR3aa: ASSLGTSGRPNEQF

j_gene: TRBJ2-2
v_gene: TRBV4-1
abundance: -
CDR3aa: ASSHLPGQGTGELF

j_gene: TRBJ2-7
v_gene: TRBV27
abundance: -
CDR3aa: ASSPGTVPYEQY

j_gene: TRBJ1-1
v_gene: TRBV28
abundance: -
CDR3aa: ASSLWSNTEAF

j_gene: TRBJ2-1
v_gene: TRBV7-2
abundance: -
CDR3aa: ASRTSGDSYNEQF

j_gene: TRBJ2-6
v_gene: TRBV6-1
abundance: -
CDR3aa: ASSGLTYAQSRANVLT

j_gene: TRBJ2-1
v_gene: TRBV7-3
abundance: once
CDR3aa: ASSLGPNNEQF

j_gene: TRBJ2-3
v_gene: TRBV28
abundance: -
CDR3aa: AGTGGY

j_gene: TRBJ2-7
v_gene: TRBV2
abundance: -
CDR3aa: ARGGQSSYEQY

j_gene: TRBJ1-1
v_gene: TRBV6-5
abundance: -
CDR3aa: ASSPMQGRTEAF

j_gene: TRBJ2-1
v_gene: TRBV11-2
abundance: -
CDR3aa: ASGTLAGGRNEQF